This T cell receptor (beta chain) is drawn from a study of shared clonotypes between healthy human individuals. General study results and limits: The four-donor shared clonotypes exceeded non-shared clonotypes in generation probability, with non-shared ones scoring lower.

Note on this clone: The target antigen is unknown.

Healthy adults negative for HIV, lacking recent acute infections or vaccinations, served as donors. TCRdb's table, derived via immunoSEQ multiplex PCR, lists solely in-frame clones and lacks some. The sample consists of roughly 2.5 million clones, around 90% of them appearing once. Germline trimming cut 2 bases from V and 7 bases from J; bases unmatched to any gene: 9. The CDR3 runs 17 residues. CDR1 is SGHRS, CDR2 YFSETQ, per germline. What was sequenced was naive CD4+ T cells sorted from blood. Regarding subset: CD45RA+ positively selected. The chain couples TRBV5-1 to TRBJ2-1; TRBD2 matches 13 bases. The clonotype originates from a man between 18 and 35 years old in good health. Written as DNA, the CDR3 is TGCGCCAGCAGCTTAGGGACTAGCGGGGCCCCCACGAATGAGCAGTTCTTC. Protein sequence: CASSLGTSGAPTNEQFF.